This is a list of T cell receptor beta chains from one sample in a study of shared clonotypes between healthy human individuals. Method: immunoSEQ multiplex PCR; TCRdb's copy keeps in-frame clones and lacks some. The table has approximately 2.5 million clones, 93% seen once. Sequencing was performed on naive CD4+ T cells from PBMCs. These receptors were taken from a man aged 18 to 29 in good health. Some clones in this sample may be carry-over from other donors' samples. CDR3s include the opening cysteine and the closing phenylalanine or tryptophan. The D gene is left open where the match is weak. Clone size is given for some rows only: seen once, a few or many times, or a class if the clone is expanded.

J	D	V	size	CDR3	DNA
TRBJ1-5	.	TRBV30	.	CAWSLGAGQPQHF	TGTGCCTGGAGTTTGGGGGCAGGTCAGCCCCAGCATTTT
TRBJ1-5	.	TRBV4-2	.	CASSQQGWGFSNQPQHF	TGTGCCAGCAGCCAACAGGGATGGGGTTTCAGCAATCAGCCCCAGCATTTT
TRBJ1-1	.	TRBV28	.	CASRSGGENTEAFF	TGTGCCAGCAGATCCGGCGGGGAGAACACTGAAGCTTTCTTT
TRBJ1-4	.	TRBV28	.	CASSQQREKLFF	TGTGCCAGCAGTCAGCAACGCGAAAAACTGTTTTTT
TRBJ2-3	.	TRBV25-1	.	CASSESNSRYTDTQYF	TGTGCCAGCAGTGAATCGAACTCCCGTTACACAGATACGCAGTATTTT
TRBJ1-3	.	TRBV4-1	.	CASSQDNRGNAGNTIYF	TGCGCCAGCAGCCAAGATAATCGGGGGAATGCTGGAAACACCATATATTTT
TRBJ1-5	.	TRBV2	.	CASSDEGGQPQHF	TGTGCCAGCAGTGACGAGGGGGGTCAGCCCCAGCATTTT
TRBJ2-3	.	TRBV11-2	.	CASSSTDREFSTDTQYF	TGTGCCAGCAGCTCGACGGATCGGGAGTTTAGCACAGATACGCAGTATTTT
TRBJ2-7	.	TRBV7-2	.	CASSYDRYSSYEQYF	TGTGCCAGCAGCTACGACAGGTACAGCTCCTACGAGCAGTACTTC
TRBJ2-7	.	TRBV7-9	.	CASSLVTAGEQYF	TGTGCCAGCAGCTTAGTAACTGCCGGGGAGCAGTACTTC
TRBJ1-1	.	TRBV5-8	once	CASSLIGRLNTEAFF	TGTGCCAGCAGCTTGATCGGCAGACTGAACACTGAAGCTTTCTTT
TRBJ1-2	TRBD1	TRBV9	.	CASSLRPGTGSGYTF	TGTGCCAGCAGCCTTCGTCCCGGGACAGGGAGCGGCTACACCTTC
TRBJ1-4	TRBD1	TRBV9	.	CASSVDTGGTNEKLFF	TGTGCCAGCAGCGTAGACACAGGGGGTACTAATGAAAAACTGTTTTTT
TRBJ1-1	.	TRBV19	.	CASSIVGGANTEAFF	TGTGCCAGTAGTATAGTCGGGGGAGCGAACACTGAAGCTTTCTTT
TRBJ2-1	TRBD2	TRBV5-1	.	CASSFPQRLAGGSYNEQFF	TGCGCCAGCAGCTTCCCACAGAGACTAGCGGGTGGATCCTACAATGAGCAGTTCTTC
TRBJ2-5	TRBD2	TRBV5-1	.	CASSSGKETQYF	TGCGCCAGCAGCAGCGGGAAGGAGACCCAGTACTTC
TRBJ1-1	.	TRBV29-1	.	CSVAQTAGEAFF	TGCAGCGTTGCCCAGACGGCTGGTGAAGCTTTCTTT
TRBJ2-2	.	TRBV12-5	.	CASGLNTGELFF	TGTGCTAGTGGTCTCAACACCGGGGAGCTGTTTTTT
TRBJ2-7	.	TRBV29-1	once	CSVGISSYEQYF	TGCAGCGTGGGGATTAGCTCCTACGAGCAGTACTTC
TRBJ2-3	TRBD2	TRBV11-2	.	CASSLDSSGGVTDTQYF	TGTGCCAGCAGCTTAGATTCTAGCGGAGGGGTCACAGATACGCAGTATTTT
TRBJ1-1	TRBD1	TRBV5-1	once	CASSFQTGDTEAFF	TGCGCCAGCAGCTTCCAGACAGGGGACACTGAAGCTTTCTTT
TRBJ2-6	.	TRBV2	.	CASSGGANVLTF	TGTGCCAGCAGTGGTGGGGCCAACGTCCTGACTTTC
TRBJ1-3	.	TRBV5-1	.	CASGDGSSGNTIYF	TGCGCCAGCGGGGACGGGAGCTCTGGAAACACCATATATTTT
TRBJ2-3	.	TRBV29-1	.	CSVDGGADTQYF	TGCAGCGTTGACGGTGGGGCAGATACGCAGTATTTT
TRBJ2-1	.	TRBV5-1	.	CASKTSTYNEQFF	TGCGCCAGCAAGACCTCCACCTACAATGAGCAGTTCTTC
TRBJ2-7	TRBD2	TRBV7-8	.	CASSLLGGLYEQYF	TGTGCCAGCAGCTTATTGGGAGGGCTCTACGAGCAGTACTTC
TRBJ2-1	TRBD1	TRBV5-4	.	CASSWGGAGGQGYNEQFF	TGTGCCAGCAGCTGGGGAGGGGCTGGGGGACAGGGTTACAATGAGCAGTTCTTC
TRBJ2-5	TRBD2	TRBV30	.	CAWRLAGAGETQYF	TGTGCCTGGAGACTAGCGGGAGCAGGGGAGACCCAGTACTTC
TRBJ2-1	.	TRBV27	.	CASSSIRANEQFF	TGTGCCAGCAGTTCTATCCGGGCCAATGAGCAGTTCTTC
TRBJ1-5	TRBD1	TRBV2	.	CASSDRRGTQPQHF	TGTGCCAGCAGTGACCGCAGGGGGACTCAGCCCCAGCATTTT
TRBJ2-1	TRBD2	TRBV14	.	CASSPIRAGVHYNEQFF	TGTGCCAGCAGCCCAATTCGGGCGGGAGTACACTACAATGAGCAGTTCTTC
TRBJ2-7	.	TRBV6-1	once	CASTPPHILEEQYF	TGTGCCAGCACCCCCCCGCACATCCTAGAGGAGCAGTACTTC
TRBJ2-3	.	TRBV5-4	.	CASSLLQPVTDTQYF	TGTGCCAGCAGCTTGCTTCAGCCAGTCACAGATACGCAGTATTTT
TRBJ2-5	.	TRBV7-2	.	CASSLAGSAETQYF	TGTGCCAGCAGCCTGGCGGGATCTGCAGAGACCCAGTACTTC
TRBJ2-2	TRBD1	TRBV5-4	once	CASSAAGGAANTGELFF	TGTGCCAGCAGCGCCGCAGGGGGCGCCGCGAACACCGGGGAGCTGTTTTTT
TRBJ1-2	.	TRBV2	.	CASSSIQRNYGYTF	TGTGCCAGCAGTTCGATACAGCGCAACTATGGCTACACCTTC
TRBJ2-5	.	TRBV7-9	.	CASSLNQETQYF	TGTGCCAGCAGCTTAAACCAAGAGACCCAGTACTTC
TRBJ1-1	.	TRBV7-9	.	CASSRGNTEAFF	TGTGCCAGCAGCCGCGGGAACACTGAAGCTTTCTTT
TRBJ2-5	.	TRBV7-2	.	CASSPEARETQYF	TGTGCCAGCAGCCCCGAGGCACGGGAGACCCAGTACTTC
TRBJ1-1	.	TRBV28	.	CASSLKGPGTREAFF	TGTGCCAGCAGTTTAAAGGGTCCGGGCACTAGGGAAGCTTTCTTT
TRBJ2-7	TRBD1	TRBV10-3	.	CAISPGGYEQYF	TGTGCCATCAGTCCAGGGGGCTACGAGCAGTACTTC
TRBJ2-1	TRBD1	TRBV7-3	.	CASSLTGYNEQFF	TGTGCCAGCAGCTTGACAGGGTACAATGAGCAGTTCTTC
TRBJ2-5	.	TRBV30	.	CAWSVRWTKETQYF	TGTGCCTGGAGTGTACGTTGGACCAAAGAGACCCAGTACTTC
TRBJ2-3	.	TRBV28	.	CASSLGDWDTQYF	TGTGCCAGCAGTTTAGGGGATTGGGATACGCAGTATTTT